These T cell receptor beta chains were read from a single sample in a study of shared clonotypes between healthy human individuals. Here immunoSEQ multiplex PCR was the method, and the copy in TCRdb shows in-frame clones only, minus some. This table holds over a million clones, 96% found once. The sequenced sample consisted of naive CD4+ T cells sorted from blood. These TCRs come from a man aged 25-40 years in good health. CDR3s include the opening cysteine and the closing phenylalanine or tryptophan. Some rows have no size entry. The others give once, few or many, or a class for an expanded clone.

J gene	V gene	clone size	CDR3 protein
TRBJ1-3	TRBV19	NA	CASRNRQTQSSGNTIYF
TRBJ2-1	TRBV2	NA	CASSGAGLPYNEQFF
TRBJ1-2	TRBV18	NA	CASSPLDRVPANYGYTF
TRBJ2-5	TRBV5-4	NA	CASSFRQQETQYF
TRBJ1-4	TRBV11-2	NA	CASSPLQLKGEKLFF
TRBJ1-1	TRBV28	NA	CASSPSGTGEHGEAFF
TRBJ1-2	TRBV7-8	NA	CASSPLPSRGLFGYTF
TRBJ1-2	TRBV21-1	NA	CASSKVAGQGRPVGDYGYTF
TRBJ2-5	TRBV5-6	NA	CASSPGTSGQETQYF
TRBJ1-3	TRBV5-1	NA	CASSLAGGVSSGNTIYF
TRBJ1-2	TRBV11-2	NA	CASSLYGRNGGYTF
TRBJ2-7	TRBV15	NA	CATSRDAGNEQYF
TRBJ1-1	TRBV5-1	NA	CASSLPGGYTEAFF
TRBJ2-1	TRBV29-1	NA	CSVDSLAGNEQFF
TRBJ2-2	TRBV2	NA	CASTRAGSNTGELFF
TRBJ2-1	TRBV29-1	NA	CSARLAGAYNEQFF
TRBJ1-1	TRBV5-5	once	CASSWTARTEAFF
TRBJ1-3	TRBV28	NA	CASSLPGTSGNTIYF
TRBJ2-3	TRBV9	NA	CATGRLSTDTQYF
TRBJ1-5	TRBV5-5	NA	CASSPDREVLSNQPQHF
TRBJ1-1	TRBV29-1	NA	CSASTGGNTEAFF
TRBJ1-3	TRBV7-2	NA	CASSRHTLGGTIYF
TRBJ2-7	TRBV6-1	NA	CASSDPAVRGYEQYF
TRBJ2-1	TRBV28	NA	CASSLTSNEQFF
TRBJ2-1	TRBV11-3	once	CASILQGSGEQFF
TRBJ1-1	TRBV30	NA	CAWGDGNTEAFF
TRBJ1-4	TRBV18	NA	CASSADTAKRKLFF
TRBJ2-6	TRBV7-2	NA	CASSPRSGTTSGANVLTF
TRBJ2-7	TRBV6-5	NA	CASSYSRKGWSYEQYF
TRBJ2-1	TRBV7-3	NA	CASSRSGTSTYNEQFF
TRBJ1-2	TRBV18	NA	CASSPLQPTVTTNYGYTF
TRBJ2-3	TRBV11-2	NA	CASSLLAGGRDTQYF
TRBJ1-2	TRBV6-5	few	CASRRQGAVVGYTF
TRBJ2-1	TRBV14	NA	CASSQRRYEQFF
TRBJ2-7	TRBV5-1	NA	CASSQQSSSYEQYF
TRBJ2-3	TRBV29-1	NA	CSVRGSPPDTQYF
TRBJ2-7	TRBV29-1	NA	CSVAGTGHYEQYF
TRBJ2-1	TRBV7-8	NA	CASSVGPYNEQFF
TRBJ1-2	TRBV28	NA	CASSPVGANYGYTF
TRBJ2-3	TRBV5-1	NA	CASSDLLAATSTDTQYF
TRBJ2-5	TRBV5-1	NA	CASSPSNNWAGETQYF
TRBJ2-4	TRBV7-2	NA	CASSLVKSGKNIQYF
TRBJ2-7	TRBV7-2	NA	CASSPRVGIYEQYF
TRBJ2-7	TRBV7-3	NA	CASSLGSGRFEQYF
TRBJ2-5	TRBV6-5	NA	CASSYEDRARGETQYF
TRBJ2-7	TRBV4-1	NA	CASSRISGTSGSEQYF
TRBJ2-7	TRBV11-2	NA	CASSKLDRAEQYF
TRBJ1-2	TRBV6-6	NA	CASSYPGTGEYGYTF
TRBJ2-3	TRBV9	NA	CASSVVGLTDTQYF
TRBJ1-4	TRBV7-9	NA	CASSLTGLNEKLFF
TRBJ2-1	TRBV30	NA	CAWSGGGSYNEQFF
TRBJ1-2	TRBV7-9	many	CASSQQGSYGYTF
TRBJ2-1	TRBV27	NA	CASKRALVYNEQFF